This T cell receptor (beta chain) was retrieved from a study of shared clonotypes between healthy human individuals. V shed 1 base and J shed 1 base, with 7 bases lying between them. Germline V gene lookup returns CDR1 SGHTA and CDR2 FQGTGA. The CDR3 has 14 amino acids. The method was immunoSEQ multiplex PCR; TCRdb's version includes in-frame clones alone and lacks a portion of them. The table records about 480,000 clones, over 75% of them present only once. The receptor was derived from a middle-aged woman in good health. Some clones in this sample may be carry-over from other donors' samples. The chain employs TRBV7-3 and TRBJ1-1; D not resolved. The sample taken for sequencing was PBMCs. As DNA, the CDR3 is TGTGCCAGCAGCTTAATGGGTCAGAACACTGAAGCTTTCTTT. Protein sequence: CASSLMGQNTEAFF.